These 18 T cell receptor beta chains were sequenced from one sample in a study of blood T cell repertoires in COVID-19. This table comes from immunoSEQ multiplex PCR, and its TCRdb copy is limited to in-frame clones, with some not included. The sample has tens of thousands of clones; roughly 80% are singletons. The material sequenced was peripheral blood. Every receptor here comes from a woman aged 80 or over with acute or convalescent COVID-19.

The rearrangement uses TRBV19 and TRBJ2-7; D possibly corresponds to TRBD1 (6 bases). V dropped 6 bases and J dropped 6 bases, with 18 bases sitting between them. The CDR3 contains 14 residues. Germline loops: CDR1 LNHDA, CDR2 SQIVND (reference sequence). Here the CDR3 reads CASRSTGPSGEQYF. The CDR3 DNA sequence: TGTGCCAGTAGATCTACAGGGCCTTCCGGCGAGCAGTACTTC.

The rearrangement joins TRBV10-3 to TRBJ2-5; tentatively, D is TRBD1 (5 bases). Trimming removed 7 bases from V and 5 bases from J, with 20 bases in between. Germline CDR1 and CDR2: ENHRY and SYGVKD. The CDR3 has 15 amino acids. In DNA, the CDR3 is TGTGCCATCACCCGCTCATCCAGGGAAGGGGAGACCCAGTACTTC. This sequence encodes CAITRSSREGETQYF.

The rearrangement joins TRBV28 to TRBJ1-1, with D maybe TRBD1 (5 bases). Trimming shortened V by 1 base and J by 7 bases, and 16 bases separated the two germline ends. From germline, CDR1 is MDHEN and CDR2 SYDVKM. This CDR3 contains 15 residues. This CDR3 reads CASSLLGQGGDEAFF. Written as DNA, the CDR3 is TGTGCCAGCAGTTTATTGGGTCAGGGTGGTGATGAAGCTTTCTTT. The whole variable domain, filled in from reference TRBV28 and TRBJ1-1, reads DVKVTQSSRYLVKRTGEKVFLECVQDMDHENMFWYRQDPGLGLRLIYFSYDVKMKEKGDIPEGYSVSREKKERFSLILESASTNQTSMYLCASSLLGQGGDEAFFGQGTRLTVV.

V and J are TRBV5-1 and TRBJ2-7, with TRBD2 identical over 11 bases. Losses at the gene ends were 4 bases for V and 7 bases for J; bases not matched to a gene: 13. The CDR3 totals 16 residues. Germline-derived CDR1 and CDR2 are SGHRS and YFSETQ. CDR3 loop: CASSQRLAGTGGEQYF. The CDR3 DNA follows: TGCGCCAGCAGCCAAAGACTAGCGGGGACTGGGGGGGAGCAGTACTTC. The full variable domain, completed using reference TRBV5-1 and TRBJ2-7, is KAGVTQTPRYLIKTRGQQVTLSCSPISGHRSVSWYQQTPGQGLQFLFEYFSETQRNKGNFPGRFSGRQFSNSRSEMNVSTLELGDSALYLCASSQRLAGTGGEQYFGPGTRLTVT.

The chain links TRBV25-1 to TRBJ2-5; TRBD2 agrees at 7 bases. Trimming took 6 bases from V and 3 from J; bases not matched to a gene: 13. Germline CDR1 reads MGHDK; CDR2 reads SYGVNS. The CDR3 runs 16 residues. The DNA of the CDR3 is TGTGCCAGCAGCCTTAACGGGGGGAGTTCGAAAGAGACCCAGTACTTC. Translated: CASSLNGGSSKETQYF.

This rearrangement joins TRBV2 to TRBJ1-5; no clear D gene. The CDR3 runs 14 residues. V gave up 2 bases and J gave up 3 bases, with 8 bases separating them. The germline V gene encodes CDR1 SNHLY and CDR2 FYNNEI. The CDR3 protein is CASSEFQSNQPQHF. CDR3 DNA sequence: TGTGCCAGCAGTGAATTTCAATCCAATCAGCCCCAGCATTTT.

This chain connects TRBV27 to TRBJ2-7; tentatively, D is TRBD1 (5 bases). Trimming left V 10 bases short and J 6 bases short, with 22 bases between. Looked up from germline, CDR1 is MNHEY and CDR2 is SMNVEV (reference sequence). CDR3 length: 14 amino acids. CDR3 sequence: CATTMRQGSLEQYF. The CDR3 DNA sequence: TGTGCCACCACGATGAGGCAGGGCTCCCTCGAGCAGTACTTC.

This chain connects TRBV27 to TRBJ1-5; no definite D call. Germline V gene data show CDR1 as MNHEY and CDR2 as SMNVEV (reference sequence). This CDR3 spans 13 amino acids. V was shortened by 5 bases and J by 2 bases, with 7 bases between the two germline ends. In nucleotides, the CDR3 is TGTGCCAGCAGTCCGAGGGGCAATCAGCCCCAGCATTTT. Its translation is CASSPRGNQPQHF.

Note on this clone: A much larger clone lies a single base off, so this may be a read error. The chain has TRBV12-3 or TRBV12-4 and TRBJ1-2; TRBD1 matches at 7 bases. Trimming took 6 bases from V and 2 from J; bases not matched to a gene: 3. The CDR3 runs to 13 residues. For the CDR3, the DNA is TGTGCCAGCAGCCCGACAGGGAACTATGGCTACACCTTC. Protein: CASSPTGNYGYTF.

This chain links TRBV19 with TRBJ2-1, with 9 bases matching TRBD1. V lost 6 bases to trimming and J lost 6 bases; unmatched junction nucleotides: 12. Germline V gene lookup returns CDR1 LNHDA and CDR2 SQIVND (reference sequence). The CDR3 is 16 amino acids. CDR3 DNA sequence: TGTGCCAGTAGCCGACGTCCCGGGACAGGGTTCAATGAGCAGTTCTTC. Amino acid sequence: CASSRRPGTGFNEQFF.

This chain links TRBV7-6 with TRBJ2-6; possible D gene TRBD2, 6 bases. The V end lost 3 bases, the J end lost 0 bases, and 12 bases lay between the germline ends. There are 17 residues in the CDR3. The germline V gene has CDR1 SGHVS and CDR2 FNYEAQ. The CDR3, as DNA: TGTGCCAGCAGCTTCGGAGCGGGCAACTCTGGGGCCAACGTCCTGACTTTC. It is translated as CASSFGAGNSGANVLTF.

The chain is built from TRBV28 and TRBJ2-1; 12 nucleotides line up with TRBD2. The germline V gene encodes CDR1 MDHEN and CDR2 SYDVKM. Trimming cost V 10 bases and J 6 bases; bases outside gene matches: 7. The CDR3 loop spans 14 amino acids. CDR3 sequence (DNA): TGTGCCATGGGGACTAGCGGGCTATCCAATGAGCAGTTCTTC. It yields the protein CAMGTSGLSNEQFF.

The chain couples TRBV1 to TRBJ1-3; TRBD1, the table's D call, was not compared with the DNA. TRBV1 is described as a pseudogene. The CDR3 extends over 19 amino acids. The CDR3 spells CTSSQAGRGTLRSGNTIYF. The CDR3 nucleotides read TGCACCAGCAGCCAAGCAGGTAGAGGGACACTCCGCTCTGGAAACACCATATATTTT.

This clone came up once. The chain combines TRBV5-1 with TRBJ2-7; possible D gene TRBD2, 6 bases. Germline V gene lookup returns CDR1 SGHRS and CDR2 YFSETQ. Trimming pared 2 bases from V and 7 bases from J, leaving 22 bases between. This CDR3 is 16 amino acids long. For the CDR3, the DNA is TGCGCCAGCAGCTTTTTTGGCGGAACACGCCGGGGGGAGCAGTACTTC. It specifies CASSFFGGTRRGEQYF.

This clone was seen only a few times. The rearrangement uses TRBV5-1 and TRBJ1-3; the D is unclear. The CDR3 extends over 14 amino acids. Germline V gene lookup returns CDR1 SGHRS and CDR2 YFSETQ. With 0 bases removed from V and 6 bases from J, the gap between germline ends came to 10 bases. CDR3 amino acids: CASSLAGVENTIYF. The CDR3 region has the DNA TGCGCCAGCAGCTTGGCCGGGGTAGAAAACACCATATATTTT.

This rearrangement joins TRBV28 to TRBJ1-2, with 7 bases matching TRBD1. With V trimmed by 10 bases and J by 6 bases, 8 bases remained unmatched. This CDR3 spans 12 amino acids. Germline V gene lookup returns CDR1 MDHEN and CDR2 SYDVKM. CDR3: CATLTGNHGYTF. In DNA, the CDR3 is TGTGCCACCTTGACAGGGAACCATGGCTACACCTTC.

The chain has TRBV5-5 and TRBJ2-5; possible D gene TRBD1, 6 bases. V was clipped by 0 bases and J by 2 bases, with 17 bases between them. This CDR3 region has 17 residues. Per the germline V gene, CDR1 is SGHKS and CDR2 is YYEKEE (reference sequence). This chain's CDR3 is CASSLGTVLQRQETQYF. The CDR3 coding sequence is TGTGCCAGCAGCTTGGGGACAGTTCTTCAAAGGCAAGAGACCCAGTACTTC. Looking up the rest from reference TRBV5-5 and TRBJ2-5 gives the full variable domain: DAGVTQSPTHLIKTRGQQVTLRCSPISGHKSVSWYQQVLGQGPQFIFQYYEKEERGRGNFPDRFSARQFPNYSSELNVNALLLGDSALYLCASSLGTVLQRQETQYFGPGTRLLVL.

This chain links TRBV27 with TRBJ2-5; 7 bases map to TRBD1. Germline values: CDR1 MNHEY, CDR2 SMNVEV (reference sequence). V was pared by 2 bases and J by 5 bases, with 5 bases of the junction left unmatched. The CDR3 spans 14 residues. CDR3: CASSLKSRGETQYF. CDR3 coding DNA: TGTGCCAGCAGTTTAAAATCCAGGGGGGAGACCCAGTACTTC.